A selection of T cell receptor beta chains follows, all from one sample in a study of CD4 T cells in relation to SARS-CoV-2 and coronaviruses. Generated by immunoSEQ multiplex PCR, the TCRdb table keeps only in-frame clones and is missing some. The sample has tens of thousands of clones, approximately 90% seen once. Source material: memory CD4+ T cells from PBMCs. These receptors came from a human donor in good health. The CDR3 runs from the conserved cysteine through the conserved F or W. A D gene is named only where the DNA matches it firmly. Size tells how often a clone was seen (once, few, many) or the class of an expanded clone, and some rows leave it out.

>TRBJ2-3|NA|TRBV18|TRBD1
TGTGCCAGCTCATCGCCGGGACAGGGGACTAGAGGCCGCACAGATACGCAGTATTTT
CASSSPGQGTRGRTDTQYF
>TRBJ2-2|NA|TRBV5-4|NA
TGTGCCAGCAGCTTGGATGACAGACCCACCGGGGAGCTGTTTTTT
CASSLDDRPTGELFF
>TRBJ1-2|NA|TRBV11-2|NA
TGTGCCAGCAGCCGGGCGGGGGGTAACTATGGCTACACCTTC
CASSRAGGNYGYTF
>TRBJ2-7|NA|TRBV5-1|NA
TGCGCCAGCAGCTTGACAGGCAACTACGAGCAGTACTTC
CASSLTGNYEQYF
>TRBJ1-4|NA|TRBV27|NA
TGTGCCAGCAGTTACCGACGGTTAAATGAAAAACTGTTTTTT
CASSYRRLNEKLFF
>TRBJ2-7|NA|TRBV19|TRBD1
TGTGCCAGTAGTAGGACAGGGGCTTCCTACGAGCAGTACTTC
CASSRTGASYEQYF
>TRBJ2-7|NA|TRBV19|NA
TGTGCCAGTAGTATAGGTGACGGGACGCCTATGAGAGAGCAGTACTTC
CASSIGDGTPMREQYF
>TRBJ2-3|NA|TRBV5-4|TRBD1
TGTGCCAGCAGCCGGGACAGGGGATCAGATACGCAGTATTTT
CASSRDRGSDTQYF
>TRBJ1-2|NA|TRBV28|TRBD1
TGTGCCAGCAGTAGGGCAGACAGGGCAGGAGGCTACACCTTC
CASSRADRAGGYTF
>TRBJ2-1|NA|TRBV27|TRBD1
TGTGCCAGCGGTGGACAGGGGGGATACAATGGGCAGTTCTTC
CASGGQGGYNGQFF
>TRBJ1-1|NA|TRBV5-4|NA
TGTGCCAGCAGCCTTGGGGGGGCTGGAAGGAACACTGAAGCTTTCTTT
CASSLGGAGRNTEAFF
>TRBJ2-2|NA|TRBV4-2|NA
TGTGCCAGCAGCCTAGGGACGGACGGGACCGGGGAGCTGTTTTTT
CASSLGTDGTGELFF
>TRBJ1-2|NA|TRBV2|NA
TGTGCCAGCAGGGAGGGGGGAGCAATCACCTTC
CASREGGAITF
>TRBJ1-1|once|TRBV7-9|NA
TGTGCCAGCAGCTTAGACAGCGGGAACACTGAAGCTTTCTTT
CASSLDSGNTEAFF
>TRBJ1-6|NA|TRBV19|NA
TGTGCCTCTAAGGCAGCGCTCTTCTCCCCCCTCCACTTT
CASKAALFSPLHF
>TRBJ1-6|NA|TRBV3-1/TRBV3-2|NA
TGTGCCAGCAGCCAAGATGACCGTTATAATTCACCCCTCCACTTT
CASSQDDRYNSPLHF
>TRBJ2-4|NA|TRBV24-1|NA
TGTGCCACCAGTGATCCCGCGACACCTAAAAACATTCAGTACTTC
CATSDPATPKNIQYF
>TRBJ2-1|NA|TRBV2|TRBD2
TGTGCCAGCAGTGAAAGGAGAAGCGGGAGGGCCAACGAGCAGTTCTTC
CASSERRSGRANEQFF
>TRBJ1-4|NA|TRBV15|NA
TGTGCCACCAGCAGAGATGGGAAATATAATGAAAAACTGTTTTTT
CATSRDGKYNEKLFF
>TRBJ2-3|NA|TRBV19|TRBD2
TGTGCCAGTAGTCCTCACACACGGACTAGCGGGAGAACAGATACGCAGTATTTT
CASSPHTRTSGRTDTQYF
>TRBJ2-1|NA|TRBV11-2|NA
TGTGCCAGCAGCTTATTGGGCAATGAGCAGTTCTTC
CASSLLGNEQFF
>TRBJ2-5|NA|TRBV20-1|NA
TGCAGTGCTAGTTTGAGGGGGTTCCTCCAAGAGACCCAGTACTTC
CSASLRGFLQETQYF
>TRBJ1-1|NA|TRBV6-6|NA
TGTGCCAGCAGTTACTCAGGGCTCGAGACTGAAGCTTTCTTT
CASSYSGLETEAFF
>TRBJ1-1|NA|TRBV7-9|NA
TGTGCCAGCAGCTTAGCCATACAGGGGAACACTGAAGCTTTCTTT
CASSLAIQGNTEAFF
>TRBJ2-1|NA|TRBV5-6|TRBD2
TGTGCCAGCAGCTTGAGTCTAGCGGCCTACCTCTACAATGAGCAGTTCTTC
CASSLSLAAYLYNEQFF
>TRBJ1-2|once|TRBV5-4|TRBD1
TGTGCCAGCAGCTCGGGGACAGGTCCTATCGGCTACACCTTC
CASSSGTGPIGYTF
>TRBJ2-7|NA|TRBV10-2|TRBD2
TGCGCCAGCAGTACCTTAGCGGGTACCACGGGGGAGCAGTACTTC
CASSTLAGTTGEQYF
>TRBJ1-5|NA|TRBV7-8|NA
TGTGCCAGCAGCTTGGGGGTCCCGGACACATATGGAAAAAATCAGCCCCAGCATTTT
CASSLGVPDTYGKNQPQHF
>TRBJ2-7|NA|TRBV6-1|NA
TGTGCCAGCAGTGAAGCACTGACCTACGAGCAGTACTTC
CASSEALTYEQYF
>TRBJ1-4|once|TRBV5-6|TRBD1
TGTGCCAGCAACCAAGTGGGGACAGGGGATGAAAAACTGTTTTTT
CASNQVGTGDEKLFF
>TRBJ1-5|NA|TRBV6-5|NA
TGTGCCAGCAGCCAGCAGGTCCTAAACAATCAGCCCCAGCATTTT
CASSQQVLNNQPQHF
>TRBJ1-5|NA|TRBV6-4|NA
TGTGCCAGCAGTGAAAACGGCAATCAGCCCCAGCATTTT
CASSENGNQPQHF
>TRBJ2-5|NA|TRBV2|TRBD2
TGTGCCAGCATTGGGACTAGCGGGAGGAGAGAGACCCAGTACTTC
CASIGTSGRRETQYF
>TRBJ2-7|NA|TRBV7-3|TRBD1
TGTGCCAGCAGCCTCGGGACAGGTGCCCGTTTCGAGCAGTACTTC
CASSLGTGARFEQYF
>TRBJ2-1|NA|TRBV27|NA
TGTGCCAGCAGTTTCAGGGGTAGGTCTCCCAATGAGCAGTTCTTC
CASSFRGRSPNEQFF
>TRBJ1-5|few|TRBV21-1|NA
TGTGCCAGCAGCGGACAGGGGCCACAGCCCCAGCATTTT
CASSGQGPQPQHF
>TRBJ2-7|NA|TRBV16|NA
TGTGCCAGCAGCCAAGATTGGTACGAGCAGTACTTC
CASSQDWYEQYF
>TRBJ2-1|NA|TRBV6-4|TRBD2
TGTGCCAGCAGTGCTAGCGGGTTGAATGAGCAGTTCTTC
CASSASGLNEQFF
>TRBJ2-7|NA|TRBV28|NA
TGTGCCAGCAGTTTAAGGTACGAGCAGTACTTC
CASSLRYEQYF
>TRBJ2-2|NA|TRBV19|NA
TGTGCCAGTAGGACCCGACAGGGGAGGGACACCGGGGAGCTGTTTTTT
CASRTRQGRDTGELFF
>TRBJ2-1|NA|TRBV25-1|NA
TGTGCCAGCAGTTCAGAAATCTCCTACAATGAGCAGTTCTTC
CASSSEISYNEQFF
>TRBJ1-5|NA|TRBV7-2|NA
TGTGCCAGCAGCCCTTTCCCCCGGGATAGCAATCAGCCCCAGCATTTT
CASSPFPRDSNQPQHF
>TRBJ2-7|NA|TRBV2|NA
TGTGCCAGCAGTGAAAGGGTCGCGCAGTACTTC
CASSERVAQYF
>TRBJ2-3|NA|TRBV2|TRBD2
TGTGCCAGCATAGGACTAGACTTCACAGATACGCAGTATTTT
CASIGLDFTDTQYF
>TRBJ2-1|NA|TRBV5-1|TRBD2
TGCGCCAGCAGCCTCCCGACTAGCGGGTCCTACAATGAGCAGTTCTTC
CASSLPTSGSYNEQFF
>TRBJ1-2|NA|TRBV10-3|TRBD1
TGTGCCATCAGAGGACAGGGGTATGGCTACACCTTC
CAIRGQGYGYTF
>TRBJ2-5|NA|TRBV5-1|NA
TGCGCCAGCAGATATACGGTTGCTAACCAAGAGACCCAGTACTTC
CASRYTVANQETQYF
>TRBJ2-3|NA|TRBV27|NA
TGTGCCAGCAGTTTCCGAGAGAACACAGATACGCAGTATTTT
CASSFRENTDTQYF
>TRBJ2-7|NA|TRBV28|NA
TGTGCCAGCCTTTCTGAGTACGAGCAGTACTTC
CASLSEYEQYF
>TRBJ2-7|NA|TRBV3-1/TRBV3-2|NA
TGTGCCAGCAGCCCCCGTGACCCCAACTACGAGCAGTACTTC
CASSPRDPNYEQYF
>TRBJ2-2|NA|TRBV7-7|NA
TGTGCCAGCAGCCCACTATCCCGGGCGACCGGGGAGCTGTTTTTT
CASSPLSRATGELFF
>TRBJ2-2|NA|TRBV18|NA
TGTGCCAGCTCACAGCAGGCGGACCTGAACACCGGGGAGCTGTTTTTT
CASSQQADLNTGELFF
>TRBJ2-5|NA|TRBV28|TRBD2
TGTGCCAGCAGACACCCTGGGGGTAGCGGGGCGGAGACCCAGTACTTC
CASRHPGGSGAETQYF